The 27 T cell receptor beta chains below all came from one sample that was sequenced in a study of post-analysis software for immune sequencing data. Overall study results and limits: The study found TRBV5-6, TRBV5-1 and TRBV20-1 among roughly 5 TRBV segments more frequent in patients than controls.

The TCR beta cDNA libraries carried unique molecular identifiers. TCRdb passed the PCR reads through MiXCR, listing each CDR3 protein once. The data show more than 500,000 distinct CDR3 sequences, approximately 34% seen once. Their recognized antigens are unknown. Sequenced material: blood. The receptors stem from a girl aged 2 to 17 with multiple sclerosis.

This clonotype was recorded once. The chain uses TRBV6-5 and TRBJ1-2; D is ambiguous. This CDR3 is 16 amino acids long. V shed 5 bases and J shed 3 bases, with 19 bases lying between them. Per the germline V gene, CDR1 is MNHEY and CDR2 is SVGAGI. CDR3: CASSIRRPPAHYGYTF. The CDR3 DNA is TGTGCCAGCAGTATCAGGAGGCCCCCTGCCCACTATGGCTACACCTTC.

The chain carries TRBV20-1 and TRBJ2-7, with TRBD2 as a possible D gene (6 bases). Trimming cost V 6 bases and J 0 bases, with 18 bases left between them. The CDR3 consists of 15 residues. Germline V gene lookup returns CDR1 DFQATT and CDR2 SNEGSKA (reference sequence). The CDR3 sequence: CSAPKEGWSSYEQYF. DNA for the CDR3: TGCAGTGCCCCGAAGGAGGGTTGGAGCTCCTACGAGCAGTACTTC.

The chain couples TRBV12-3 or TRBV12-4 to TRBJ2-3; perhaps TRBD2 as D (7 bases). This CDR3 region has 16 residues. The V and J ends lost 1 base and 3 bases respectively, with 14 bases between them. The CDR3 loop reads CASSLGRGARTDTQYF. CDR3 DNA sequence: TGTGCCAGCAGTTTAGGTCGGGGGGCGCGGACAGATACGCAGTATTTT.

The rearrangement joins TRBV5-6 to TRBJ1-6; D gene uncertain. In germline, CDR1 is SGHDT, CDR2 YYEEEE. This CDR3 contains 15 residues. Deletions cut 1 base from V and 7 bases from J, with 12 bases between. This CDR3 reads CASSLPRDENSPLHF. DNA for the CDR3: TGTGCCAGCAGCTTGCCCCGGGATGAGAATTCACCCCTCCACTTT.

This clonotype has just a few counts. The chain has TRBV12-5 and TRBJ1-1; the match to TRBD1 covers 7 bases. The germline V gene encodes CDR1 LGHNT and CDR2 FRNRAP. J gave up 4 bases and V 7 bases, and 18 bases lay outside the gene matches. The CDR3 runs to 17 residues. CDR3 loop: CASVSKVGGQGVTEAFF. The CDR3 region has the DNA TGTGCTAGTGTTTCCAAAGTCGGCGGTCAGGGGGTCACTGAAGCTTTCTTT.

This clonotype has more than one count but fewer than ten. The chain has TRBV15 and TRBJ2-1, with D perhaps matching TRBD1 (5 bases). The germline V gene has CDR1 LNHNV and CDR2 YYDKDF (reference sequence). CDR3 length: 15 residues. V lost 7 bases and J 2 bases, leaving 15 bases between the germline ends. Here the CDR3 DNA reads TGTGCCACCACCGCCCACAGGAACACCTACAATGAGCAGTTCTTC. Protein: CATTAHRNTYNEQFF.

This rearrangement joins TRBV6-5 to TRBJ2-4, with D perhaps TRBD1 (5 bases). This CDR3 is built from 18 residues. Germline V gives CDR1 MNHEY, CDR2 SVGAGI. The V and J ends lost 2 bases and 5 bases respectively, with 22 bases between them. CDR3 protein: CASSYEVVAGFVENIQYF. The CDR3 DNA is TGTGCCAGCAGTTACGAGGTCGTTGCAGGGTTTGTCGAAAACATTCAGTACTTC.

The chain recombines TRBV9 with TRBJ2-1; a possible D gene is TRBD1 (5 bases). The CDR3 contains 15 residues. Trimming removed 1 base at V and 6 bases at J, with 14 bases between. Germline CDR1 and CDR2: SGDLS and YYNGEE. CDR3: CASSVSSRDSNEQFF. The DNA for the CDR3 is TGTGCCAGCAGCGTAAGTAGTCGAGACAGCAATGAGCAGTTCTTC.

In its sample, this clonotype was seen many times. The rearrangement uses TRBV29-1 and TRBJ2-1; TRBD2 agrees at 8 bases. Trimming cost V 4 bases and J 0 bases; bases outside gene matches: 2. There are 14 residues in the CDR3. The germline V gene has CDR1 SQVTM and CDR2 ANQGSEA. DNA of the CDR3: TGCAGCGTTGGCGGGGGGAGCTCCTACAATGAGCAGTTCTTC. It codes for CSVGGGSSYNEQFF.

The chain couples TRBV6-5 to TRBJ1-5, with D possibly being TRBD1 (6 bases). Trimming took 6 bases from V and 6 from J, leaving 18 bases between them. This CDR3 is built from 15 residues. Per germline, CDR1 MNHEY and CDR2 SVGAGI. The CDR3 bases are TGTGCCAGCAGCCGTTTAGGTCAGGGGAGTCAGCCCCAGCATTTT. It is translated as CASSRLGQGSQPQHF.

The chain links TRBV18 to TRBJ2-3; D ambiguous. The CDR3 length is 12 residues. The germline V gene encodes CDR1 KGHSH and CDR2 LQKENI. V lost 3 bases, J lost 8 bases, and 9 bases lay in between. CDR3 loop: CASSPPSATQYF. The CDR3 DNA reads as TGTGCCAGCTCACCCCCTTCGGCTACGCAGTATTTT.

V usage is TRBV25-1 and J usage is TRBJ1-2; the match to TRBD1 covers 7 bases. Looked up from germline, CDR1 is MGHDK and CDR2 is SYGVNS. There are 12 residues in the CDR3. V lost 6 bases and J lost 7; bases outside the gene matches: 5. The DNA of the CDR3 is TGTGCCAGCAGGGGACAGAAGAGTGGCTACACCTTC. Its protein is CASRGQKSGYTF.

This clonotype has more than one count but fewer than ten. The CDR3 bases are TGCGCCAGCAGCCAAGTCTCAGGGACCGGGGCCAACGTCCTGACTTTC. Translation: CASSQVSGTGANVLTF. The chain carries TRBV4-1 and TRBJ2-6; D might be TRBD1 or TRBD2, each matching 5 bases. CDR1 and CDR2 from the germline V gene are MGHRA and YSYEKL. V gave up 1 base and J gave up 4 bases, with 11 bases separating them. The CDR3 covers 16 residues.

This clonotype was seen a handful of times. V is TRBV20-1 and J is TRBJ1-5, with no clear D. Germline CDR1 is DFQATT and CDR2 is SNEGSKA (reference sequence). The length of the CDR3 is 11 residues. Trimming shortened V by 3 bases and J by 3 bases, and 3 bases separated the two germline ends. The DNA for the CDR3 is TGCAGTGCTAGGCACAATCAGCCCCAGCATTTT. Translation: CSARHNQPQHF.

The table lists this clonotype with a few counts. This chain joins TRBV5-1 and TRBJ1-4; TRBD1 is a possible D gene (6 bases). Germline values: CDR1 SGHRS, CDR2 YFSETQ. The CDR3 runs 14 residues. The germline V and J ends were trimmed by 4 bases and 7 bases, with 14 bases remaining between them. The CDR3: CASSIPDRPEKLFF. The CDR3 nucleotides are TGCGCCAGCAGCATCCCGGACAGACCTGAAAAACTGTTTTTT.

This clonotype was picked up many times. The rearrangement uses TRBV6-5 and TRBJ2-4; perhaps TRBD1 as D (8 bases). CDR1 is MNHEY and CDR2 is SVGAGI in the germline V gene. This CDR3 is built from 15 residues. Trimming left V 8 bases short and J 3 bases short, with 17 bases between. CDR3 bases: TGTGCCAGCCGAACAGGGGGGGATGACAAAAACATTCAGTACTTC. Its translation: CASRTGGDDKNIQYF.

Only a few counts were recorded for this clonotype. The chain couples TRBV12-3 or TRBV12-4 to TRBJ2-7, with D perhaps given as TRBD1 or TRBD2 (5 bases each). V dropped 7 bases and J dropped 2 bases, with 12 bases sitting between them. The CDR3 runs 13 residues. The CDR3 loop is CASNRDGPYEQYF. The CDR3 nucleotides are TGTGCCAGCAACCGGGACGGACCCTACGAGCAGTACTTC.

The chain recombines TRBV6-5 with TRBJ1-2; tentatively, D is TRBD1 (5 bases). Germline CDR1 is MNHEY and CDR2 is SVGAGI. Trimming removed 5 bases from V and 4 bases from J, with 14 bases in between. The CDR3 extends over 14 amino acids. The CDR3 coding sequence is TGTGCCAGCAGTGAGGAACAGGCGGTCTATGGCTACACCTTC. This encodes CASSEEQAVYGYTF.

V gene TRBV7-2 combines with J gene TRBJ1-4, with D possibly being TRBD1 (6 bases). The CDR3 extends over 17 amino acids. With 2 bases removed from V and 1 base from J, the gap between germline ends came to 14 bases. Germline CDR1 is SGHTA and CDR2 is FQGNSA. As DNA, the CDR3 is TGTGCCAGCAGCTTATTGGGGGGCGCCGGAACTAATGAAAAACTGTTTTTT. Protein: CASSLLGGAGTNEKLFF. Filled out from reference TRBV7-2 and TRBJ1-4, the complete variable domain reads GAGVSQSPSNKVTEKGKDVELRCDPISGHTALYWYRQSLGQGLEFLIYFQGNSAPDKSGLPSDRFSAERTGGSVSTLTIQRTQQEDSAVYLCASSLLGGAGTNEKLFFGSGTQLSVL.

The chain links TRBV5-1 to TRBJ2-3, with 7 bases matching TRBD1. The CDR3 sequence is 15 residues long. Germline CDR1 reads SGHRS; CDR2 reads YFSETQ. Trimming at V came to 4 bases and at J to 6 bases, leaving 11 bases not matched to a gene. This CDR3 reads CASSPTGLHIDTQYF. CDR3 nucleotide sequence: TGCGCCAGCAGCCCGACAGGGCTTCACATCGATACGCAGTATTTT.

V is TRBV20-1 and J is TRBJ1-2; D is undetermined. Germline lookup yields CDR1 DFQATT and CDR2 SNEGSKA (reference sequence). V was pared by 1 base and J by 6 bases, with 27 bases between. The CDR3 runs to 18 residues. This CDR3 is CSARVPAHKSNTYDGYTF. CDR3 sequence (DNA): TGCAGTGCTAGAGTCCCCGCCCACAAATCAAATACCTACGATGGCTACACCTTC.

This clonotype was observed a few times. CDR3 amino acids: CASSPVPLRGPNNEQFF. The CDR3 nucleotides are TGTGCCAGCAGCCCCGTCCCCCTTCGGGGCCCAAACAATGAGCAGTTCTTC. The J gene is TRBJ2-1, the V gene TRBV7-9; D tentatively fits TRBD1 or TRBD2 (5 bases each). Germline V CDR1 and CDR2: SEHNR, FQNEAQ (reference sequence). The CDR3 contains 17 residues. Deletions cut 5 bases from V and 5 bases from J, with 22 bases between.

CDR3 amino acids: CASSPGAGALYEQYF. The CDR3 DNA sequence: TGTGCCAGCAGCCCCGGGGCTGGGGCCCTTTACGAGCAGTACTTC. The chain carries TRBV27 and TRBJ2-7; D may be TRBD1 or TRBD2 (5 bases each). CDR3 length: 15 residues. Trimming shortened V by 6 bases and J by 4 bases, and 19 bases separated the two germline ends. Germline V gene sequence: CDR1 MNHEY, CDR2 SMNVEV (reference sequence).

The chain employs TRBV9 and TRBJ2-5, with TRBD2 matching over 12 bases. The ends lost 0 bases at V and 2 bases at J; junction bases unmatched: 8. There are 18 residues in the CDR3. The germline V gene has CDR1 SGDLS and CDR2 YYNGEE. CDR3 amino acids: CASSVGASGGARQETQYF. The DNA of the CDR3 is TGTGCCAGCAGCGTAGGGGCTAGCGGGGGGGCCCGGCAAGAGACCCAGTACTTC.

The chain joins TRBV7-9 to TRBJ2-3; no firm D call. V shed 1 base and J shed 4 bases, with 15 bases lying between them. Germline CDR1 SEHNR, CDR2 FQNEAQ (reference sequence). The CDR3 spans 16 residues. The CDR3 DNA is TGTGCCAGCAGCTTAGTTGGCAACCCTCAGGCAGATACGCAGTATTTT. It yields the protein CASSLVGNPQADTQYF.

As regards this clonotype: A much larger clone sits a single nucleotide away, making a read error possible. V usage is TRBV24-1 and J usage is TRBJ2-3; D gene uncertain. V lost 7 bases and J lost 6, with 7 bases in between. The V gene's germline CDR1 is KGHDR and CDR2 SFDVKD. This CDR3 has 11 amino acids. The CDR3 sequence is CATRDGDTQYF. The CDR3 nucleotides read TGTGCCACCAGGGATGGGGATACGCAGTATTTT.

The chain uses TRBV20-1 and TRBJ2-7; 7 nucleotides align to TRBD1. There are 13 residues in the CDR3. V lost 4 bases, J lost 3 bases, and 6 bases stayed unmatched. From germline, CDR1 is DFQATT and CDR2 SNEGSKA (reference sequence). The CDR3 coding sequence is TGCAGTGCTAAAACAGGGGCCTACTACGAGCAGTACTTC. Protein: CSAKTGAYYEQYF.